This TCR beta chain was observed in a study of blood T cell repertoires in COVID-19. As for the study in general: Samples taken during acute and convalescent COVID-19 were collected in the United States, Italy and Spain. Sources were T cells, B-cell-depleted T cells, or PBMCs; the material itself was cDNA or gDNA.

In the original analysis: Quantification of nucleated cells was approximated via reference gene primer amplification. The method was immunoSEQ multiplex PCR; TCRdb's version includes in-frame clones alone and lacks a portion of them. V, J and clone size reflect that table, while D and trimming were determined from the DNA. Counted here are 100,000 or so clones, around 90% occurring once; the ten biggest clones make up roughly 4.3%. The CDR3 is 14 amino acids. Germline loops: CDR1 KGHDR, CDR2 SFDVKD. V lost 5 bases and J lost 3, with 9 bases in between. Specimen: peripheral blood. The chain is built from TRBV24-1 and TRBJ2-2, with a possible D match to TRBD1 (5 bases). The TCR comes from a man between 18 and 29 years old with acute or convalescent COVID-19. Here the CDR3 reads CATSGGADTGELFF. In nucleotides, the CDR3 is TGTGCCACCAGTGGGGGCGCGGACACCGGGGAGCTGTTTTTT.